The source of this TCR beta chain is a study of response to subunit inactivated influenza vaccine. Study results and limitations: The authors offered the suggestion that each seasonal influenza vaccination recruits few new T cells.

Germline V gives CDR1 DFQATT, CDR2 SNEGSKA (reference sequence). Losses at the gene ends were 2 bases for V and 4 bases for J; bases not matched to a gene: 9. The CDR3 spans 15 residues. This clonotype was seen many times. Its antigen remains unidentified. MiXCR, run by TCRdb on the RT-PCR reads, gives a single entry per CDR3 protein. This sample has some 640,000 distinct CDR3 sequences, with around 14% found just once. Sequences were derived from PBMCs from blood, sampled less than 15 days before vaccination. This rearrangement joins TRBV20-1 to TRBJ2-5, with 8 bases lining up with TRBD2. The source is a man aged 50-59 years who received an inactivated influenza vaccine. CDR3 sequence reads: CSARMVAGRGETQYF. The CDR3 DNA is TGCAGTGCTAGAATGGTAGCGGGAAGGGGAGAGACCCAGTACTTC.